What follows describes a single T cell receptor (beta chain). The target antigen is unknown. This entry belongs to a study of vaccination and CD4 T cells after COVID-19. Study at large: Two-dose vaccination with either BNT162b2 or mRNA-1273 was given to participants. With a range of 35 to 161, the median interval from diagnosis to drawing post-COVID samples was about 100 days. Study outcomes and limitations: Among convalescent patients, a median about 86% of reactive clones emerged only after vaccination. A nonsignificant median increase from 21 to 38 SARS-CoV-2-reactive clonotypes was observed.

The CDR3 has 15 residues. The germline CDR1 and CDR2 sequences are LNHDA and SQIVND (reference sequence). Trimming removed 4 bases at V and 8 bases at J, with 18 bases between. TCRdb re-analysed the PCR reads in MiXCR, keeping a single row per CDR3 protein. In the table there are about 20,000 distinct CDR3 sequences, roughly 62% of which are singletons. V usage is TRBV19 and J usage is TRBJ1-5; D is uncertain. The material sequenced was CD4+ T cells from blood, taken before SARS-CoV-2 vaccination. This clonotype was sampled from a human donor who had recovered from COVID-19. The CDR3 loop is CASSNLGQNREPQHF. In DNA, the CDR3 is TGTGCCAGTAGTAATCTCGGGCAGAACCGAGAGCCCCAGCATTTT.